This T cell receptor (beta chain) was recovered during a study of human T cells and chemical hapten exposure. Study-level information: Small volume differences among pooled libraries mainly caused per-sample TCR yield variation.

Remarks on this clonotype: The antigen is undetermined.

The time point here: healthy volunteer bleed at 2 weeks. From whole blood left unfractionated, total RNA was extracted. The library gave individual cDNA molecules unique molecular identifiers. Authors' analysis steps: The median was around 91,000 TCRs per sample, ranging roughly 20,000 to 750,000. TCRdb re-analysed the RACE reads in MiXCR, keeping a single row per CDR3 protein. For this entry, the V and J calls and clone size follow TCRdb and not the study's own pipeline. The sample lists over 100,000 distinct CDR3 sequences, approximately 8.3% occurring once. Study-level points and caveats: TCRs exceeding 1 in 1000 frequency stayed unchanged with DPC sensitization.

In germline, CDR1 is LGHNA, CDR2 YSLEER. CDR3 length: 22 amino acids. Trimming at V came to 2 bases and at J to 6 bases, leaving 24 bases not matched to a gene. The chain combines TRBV4-3 with TRBJ2-1, with 11 bases aligning to TRBD2. The material sequenced was whole blood. This clonotype was sampled from a male donor in good health. Some clones in this sample may be carry-over from other donors' samples. The CDR3 reads CASSQLPVRASGGSRTRNEQFF. The CDR3, as DNA: TGCGCCAGCAGCCAACTCCCTGTTCGGGCTAGCGGGGGGTCCAGGACTCGCAATGAGCAGTTCTTC.